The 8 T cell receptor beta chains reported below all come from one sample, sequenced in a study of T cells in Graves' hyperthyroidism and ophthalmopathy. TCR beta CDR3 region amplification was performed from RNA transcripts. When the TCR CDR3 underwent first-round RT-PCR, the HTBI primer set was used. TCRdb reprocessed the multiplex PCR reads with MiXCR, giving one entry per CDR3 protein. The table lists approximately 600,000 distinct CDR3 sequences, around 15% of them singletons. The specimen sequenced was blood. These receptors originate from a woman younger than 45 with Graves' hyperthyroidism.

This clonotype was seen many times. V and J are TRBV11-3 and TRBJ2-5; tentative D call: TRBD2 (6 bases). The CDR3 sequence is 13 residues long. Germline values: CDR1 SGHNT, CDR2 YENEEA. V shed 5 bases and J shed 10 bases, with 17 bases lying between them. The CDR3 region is CASSLGLTSGQYF. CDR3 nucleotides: TGTGCCAGCAGCCTGGGACTTACTAGTGGCCAGTACTTC.

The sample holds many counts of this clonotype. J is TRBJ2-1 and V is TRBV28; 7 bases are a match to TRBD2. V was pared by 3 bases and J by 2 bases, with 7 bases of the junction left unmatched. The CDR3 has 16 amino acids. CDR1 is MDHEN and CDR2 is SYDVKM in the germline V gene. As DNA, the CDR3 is TGTGCCAGCAGTTTCTTGAGCGGGAACACCTACAATGAGCAGTTCTTC. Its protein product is CASSFLSGNTYNEQFF.

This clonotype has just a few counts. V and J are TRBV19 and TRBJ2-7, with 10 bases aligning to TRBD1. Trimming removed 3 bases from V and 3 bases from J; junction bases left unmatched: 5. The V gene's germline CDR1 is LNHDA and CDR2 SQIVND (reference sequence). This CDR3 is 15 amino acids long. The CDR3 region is CASSILRDRGYEQYF. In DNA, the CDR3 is TGTGCCAGTAGTATCCTACGGGACAGGGGCTACGAGCAGTACTTC.

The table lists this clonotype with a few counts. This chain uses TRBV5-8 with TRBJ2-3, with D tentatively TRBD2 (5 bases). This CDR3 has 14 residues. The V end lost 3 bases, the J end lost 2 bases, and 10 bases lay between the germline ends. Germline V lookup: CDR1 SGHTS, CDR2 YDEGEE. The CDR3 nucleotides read TGTGCCAGCAGCTGGGCGGGTAACACAGATACGCAGTATTTT. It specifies CASSWAGNTDTQYF.

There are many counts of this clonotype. The CDR3 region is CASSLSPSGTYEQYF. The CDR3 DNA sequence: TGTGCCAGCAGCTTAAGTCCTAGCGGTACCTACGAGCAGTACTTC. The chain joins TRBV7-3 to TRBJ2-7, with TRBD2 matching over 7 bases. The length of the CDR3 is 15 residues. Losses at the gene ends were 1 base for V and 2 bases for J; bases not matched to a gene: 5. Germline V gives CDR1 SGHTA, CDR2 FQGTGA.

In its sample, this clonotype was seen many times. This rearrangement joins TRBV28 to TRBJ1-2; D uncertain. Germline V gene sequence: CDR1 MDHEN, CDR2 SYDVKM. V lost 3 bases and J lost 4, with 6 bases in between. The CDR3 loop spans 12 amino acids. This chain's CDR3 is CASSLPGYGYTF. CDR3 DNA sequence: TGTGCCAGCAGTTTGCCCGGCTATGGCTACACCTTC.

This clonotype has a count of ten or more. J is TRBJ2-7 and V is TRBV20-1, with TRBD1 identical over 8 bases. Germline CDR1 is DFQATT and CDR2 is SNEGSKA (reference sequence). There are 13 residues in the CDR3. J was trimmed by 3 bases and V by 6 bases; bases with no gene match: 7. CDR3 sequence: CSADGQGYYEQYF. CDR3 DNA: TGCAGTGCAGACGGACAGGGATACTACGAGCAGTACTTC.

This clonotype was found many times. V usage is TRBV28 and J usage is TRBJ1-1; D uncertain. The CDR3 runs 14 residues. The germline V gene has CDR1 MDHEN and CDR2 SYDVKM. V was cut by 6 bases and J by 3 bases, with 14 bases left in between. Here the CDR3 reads CASSYPVEDTEAFF. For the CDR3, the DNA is TGTGCCAGCAGCTACCCCGTGGAGGACACTGAAGCTTTCTTT.